This T cell receptor (beta chain) came from a study of monozygotic twins with inflammatory bowel disease. A word on this clonotype: Its cognate antigen is unknown.

Study-wide results and caveats: Between concordant and discordant twins, repertoire similarity failed to differ, a result that limited power may explain.

Investigators pulled total RNA out of whole blood and did not sort T cells. This CDR3 has 20 amino acids. CDR1 is MDHEN, CDR2 SYDVKM, per germline. TCRdb re-called the 5' RACE reads and catalogs CDR3 proteins one per entry, DNA excluded. The sample's table shows about 160,000 distinct CDR3 sequences. The sequence derives from a human donor with ulcerative colitis or Crohn's disease, or a healthy co-twin of an affected twin (not recorded which). The genes are TRBV28 and TRBJ2-4; checking the TCRdb D call of TRBD2 is not possible without DNA. Sequencing was performed on blood. Here the CDR3 reads CASSLYGVGGDRLAKNIQYF.